The 6 T cell receptor beta chains in this list originate from one sample, sequenced in a study of blood T cell repertoires in COVID-19 (dated by TCRdb to the early 2020s). The library was made by the immunoSEQ multiplex PCR assay. Not all clones reach the TCRdb copy of this immuneACCESS table, which keeps in-frame sequences only. Checked studies attribute under half of the gap to unresolved V genes and leave the rest unexplained. For this sample there are 230,000 or so clones; around 90% appear just once. Jointly, the top ten make up under 2.5% of the sample. The sequenced material came from peripheral blood. The receptors were sampled from a woman in her fifties or sixties with COVID-19, enrolled during active disease.

The chain has TRBV30 and TRBJ2-5; D is unclear. Trimming cost V 2 bases and J 2 bases, with 3 bases left between them. Germline CDR1 GTSNPN, CDR2 SVGIG (reference sequence). The CDR3 has 11 residues. The CDR3 region has the DNA TGTGCCTGGAGTCCACAAGAGACCCAGTACTTC. Translated: CAWSPQETQYF.

J is TRBJ2-5 and V is TRBV29-1; 8 bases match TRBD1. The CDR3 contains 14 residues. Germline values: CDR1 SQVTM, CDR2 ANQGSEA. J gave up 4 bases and V 3 bases, and 7 bases lay outside the gene matches. CDR3 bases: TGCAGCGTTGAGGACAGGGTAGGGGCAGAGACCCAGTACTTC. It is translated as CSVEDRVGAETQYF.

The rearrangement links TRBV5-1 to TRBJ1-2; TRBD1 agrees at 8 bases. Unmatched junction bases numbered 8, after V lost 2 bases and J lost 5 bases. The CDR3 extends over 15 amino acids. Germline V gives CDR1 SGHRS, CDR2 YFSETQ. The chain's CDR3 is CASSFQTGTGYGYTF. CDR3 coding DNA: TGCGCCAGCAGCTTCCAAACCGGGACAGGTTATGGCTACACCTTC.

V is TRBV19 and J is TRBJ2-5, with 11 bases aligning to TRBD2. The CDR3 length is 14 residues. V dropped 10 bases and J dropped 2; count of bases not matched to a gene: 6. Per germline, CDR1 LNHDA and CDR2 SQIVND (reference sequence). The CDR3 is CATGLADLQETQYF. The CDR3 nucleotides are TGTGCCACGGGACTAGCGGACCTTCAAGAGACCCAGTACTTC.

The genes are TRBV6-5 and TRBJ2-1; TRBD1 agrees at 7 bases. The V and J ends lost 6 bases and 4 bases, in that order; junction bases with no gene match: 9. CDR3 size: 15 residues. CDR1 and CDR2 (germline): MNHEY, SVGAGI. The CDR3 sequence is CASRADRDVYNEQFF. The DNA of the CDR3 is TGTGCCAGCAGGGCCGACAGGGACGTATACAATGAGCAGTTCTTC.

This clone was counted only a few times. This chain connects TRBV4-1 to TRBJ2-2, with 8 bases matching TRBD1. This CDR3 region has 15 residues. Germline values: CDR1 MGHRA, CDR2 YSYEKL. V shed 6 bases, J shed 6 bases, and the junction held 9 bases outside the gene matches. As DNA, the CDR3 is TGCGCCAGCAGAGCGAGCCAGGGGGCCGCCGGGGAGCTGTTTTTT. It yields the protein CASRASQGAAGELFF.